A selection of T cell receptor beta chains follows, all from one sample in a study of T cell repertoires in cytomegalovirus infection. TCRdb re-derived calls from the reads in MiXCR, one entry per CDR3 protein. This table holds about 310,000 distinct CDR3 sequences, 15% to 20% found once. The sample comprised PBMCs. The receptors stem from a human donor in good health (CMV status not recorded). Some clones in this sample may be carry-over from other donors' samples. The CDR3 runs from the conserved cysteine through the conserved F or W. Each record gives: D gene, V gene, clone size, J gene, CDR3 protein, CDR3 DNA. The D gene is left open where the match is weak. The listing skips clone size in some rows; elsewhere it reads once, few, many or a size class.

D gene: -
V gene: TRBV7-6
clone size: medium-sized
J gene: TRBJ2-7
CDR3 protein: CASSLDGGPGEQYF
CDR3 DNA: TGTGCCAGCAGCTTAGACGGGGGGCCGGGCGAGCAGTACTTC

D gene: -
V gene: TRBV12-3/TRBV12-4
clone size: -
J gene: TRBJ2-2
CDR3 protein: CASSAQVHYEPGELFF
CDR3 DNA: TGTGCCAGCAGTGCCCAAGTGCATTATGAACCCGGGGAGCTGTTTTTT

D gene: -
V gene: TRBV19
clone size: -
J gene: TRBJ2-1
CDR3 protein: CASSETVIYNEQFF
CDR3 DNA: TGTGCCAGTTCCGAGACAGTAATTTACAATGAGCAGTTCTTC

D gene: TRBD2
V gene: TRBV7-2
clone size: many
J gene: TRBJ2-3
CDR3 protein: CASRIAGGRHTDTQYF
CDR3 DNA: TGTGCCAGCAGGATAGCGGGGGGGAGGCACACAGATACGCAGTATTTT

D gene: TRBD1
V gene: TRBV6-5
clone size: -
J gene: TRBJ1-2
CDR3 protein: CASSYSGAGGKRGYTF
CDR3 DNA: TGTGCCAGCAGTTACTCGGGGGCAGGGGGCAAGAGGGGCTACACCTTC

D gene: -
V gene: TRBV7-2
clone size: many
J gene: TRBJ2-2
CDR3 protein: CASSLATLSTGELFF
CDR3 DNA: TGTGCCAGCAGCTTAGCGACTCTTTCGACCGGGGAGCTGTTTTTT

D gene: -
V gene: TRBV18
clone size: few
J gene: TRBJ2-5
CDR3 protein: CASSLVPAVQETQYF
CDR3 DNA: TGTGCCAGCTCATTGGTCCCAGCGGTACAAGAGACCCAGTACTTC

D gene: -
V gene: TRBV25-1
clone size: few
J gene: TRBJ1-2
CDR3 protein: CASSVSPDTYTF
CDR3 DNA: TGTGCCAGCAGTGTCTCACCCGACACCTACACCTTC

D gene: -
V gene: TRBV20-1
clone size: few
J gene: TRBJ1-6
CDR3 protein: CSVAPPGINSPLHF
CDR3 DNA: TGCAGTGTCGCCCCCCCAGGGATTAATTCACCCCTCCACTTT

D gene: -
V gene: TRBV11-2
clone size: many
J gene: TRBJ2-2
CDR3 protein: CASSQLRDPGTGELFF
CDR3 DNA: TGTGCCAGCAGCCAACTGCGCGACCCGGGGACCGGGGAGCTGTTTTTT

D gene: TRBD2
V gene: TRBV20-1
clone size: -
J gene: TRBJ2-7
CDR3 protein: CSAVTSDYNSYEQYF
CDR3 DNA: TGCAGTGCCGTAACTAGCGACTACAACTCCTACGAGCAGTACTTC

D gene: -
V gene: TRBV15
clone size: many
J gene: TRBJ1-2
CDR3 protein: CATSRVHTNYGYTF
CDR3 DNA: TGTGCCACCAGCAGAGTACACACGAACTATGGCTACACCTTC

D gene: -
V gene: TRBV6-5
clone size: few
J gene: TRBJ1-1
CDR3 protein: CASSLLGARTNTEAFF
CDR3 DNA: TGTGCCAGCAGCCTGCTGGGGGCGCGGACGAACACTGAAGCTTTCTTT

D gene: TRBD2
V gene: TRBV7-9
clone size: many
J gene: TRBJ2-7
CDR3 protein: CASSLAPLAGFSSYEQYF
CDR3 DNA: TGTGCCAGCAGCTTAGCCCCCCTAGCGGGTTTCAGCTCCTACGAGCAGTACTTC

D gene: -
V gene: TRBV9
clone size: -
J gene: TRBJ2-7
CDR3 protein: CASSVTPGDSYEQYF
CDR3 DNA: TGTGCCAGCAGCGTAACACCTGGGGATTCCTACGAGCAGTACTTC

D gene: -
V gene: TRBV28
clone size: -
J gene: TRBJ2-3
CDR3 protein: CASRNPDATDTQYF
CDR3 DNA: TGTGCCAGCAGGAACCCGGACGCCACAGATACGCAGTATTTT

D gene: TRBD2
V gene: TRBV7-2
clone size: -
J gene: TRBJ2-1
CDR3 protein: CASSPNLGGYNEQFF
CDR3 DNA: TGTGCCAGCAGCCCCAACCTCGGGGGGTACAATGAGCAGTTCTTC

D gene: -
V gene: TRBV12-3/TRBV12-4
clone size: many
J gene: TRBJ1-1
CDR3 protein: CASSLGGSRNTEAFF
CDR3 DNA: TGTGCCAGCAGTTTAGGGGGGTCTAGGAACACTGAAGCTTTCTTT

D gene: -
V gene: TRBV29-1
clone size: many
J gene: TRBJ2-1
CDR3 protein: CSVEGGGRVNEQFF
CDR3 DNA: TGCAGCGTGGAAGGAGGGGGTAGGGTCAATGAGCAGTTCTTC

D gene: -
V gene: TRBV28
clone size: many
J gene: TRBJ2-7
CDR3 protein: CASSGTDYEQYF
CDR3 DNA: TGTGCCAGCAGCGGGACCGACTACGAGCAGTACTTC

D gene: -
V gene: TRBV11-2
clone size: once
J gene: TRBJ2-5
CDR3 protein: CASSRQVGQETQYF
CDR3 DNA: TGTGCCAGCAGTCGACAGGTGGGCCAAGAGACCCAGTACTTC

D gene: -
V gene: TRBV7-6
clone size: -
J gene: TRBJ2-2
CDR3 protein: CASPRPGDVDTGELFF
CDR3 DNA: TGTGCCAGCCCCAGACCGGGGGACGTAGACACCGGGGAGCTGTTTTTT

D gene: -
V gene: TRBV28
clone size: many
J gene: TRBJ1-6
CDR3 protein: CASSARSDSYNSPLHF
CDR3 DNA: TGTGCCAGCAGTGCCAGAAGCGACAGCTATAATTCACCCCTCCACTTT

D gene: -
V gene: TRBV5-1
clone size: once
J gene: TRBJ2-7
CDR3 protein: CASSFLGVGYEQYF
CDR3 DNA: TGCGCCAGCAGCTTCTTAGGGGTTGGCTACGAGCAGTACTTC

D gene: -
V gene: TRBV24-1
clone size: few
J gene: TRBJ1-1
CDR3 protein: CATSDYGWEAFF
CDR3 DNA: TGTGCCACCAGTGATTATGGCTGGGAAGCTTTCTTT

D gene: -
V gene: TRBV12-3/TRBV12-4
clone size: many
J gene: TRBJ2-7
CDR3 protein: CASSPRGYEQYF
CDR3 DNA: TGTGCCAGCAGCCCCAGGGGCTACGAGCAGTACTTC

D gene: -
V gene: TRBV2
clone size: -
J gene: TRBJ1-1
CDR3 protein: CASSGMNTEAFF
CDR3 DNA: TGTGCCAGCAGCGGGATGAACACTGAAGCTTTCTTT

D gene: -
V gene: TRBV7-2
clone size: many
J gene: TRBJ1-1
CDR3 protein: CASSQGQNTEAFF
CDR3 DNA: TGTGCCAGCAGCCAGGGACAGAACACTGAAGCTTTCTTT

D gene: -
V gene: TRBV7-8
clone size: once
J gene: TRBJ1-1
CDR3 protein: CASSLVPETSNTEAFF
CDR3 DNA: TGTGCCAGCAGCTTAGTCCCCGAGACTTCGAACACTGAAGCTTTCTTT

D gene: -
V gene: TRBV12-3/TRBV12-4
clone size: few
J gene: TRBJ2-7
CDR3 protein: CASSFPRGEQYF
CDR3 DNA: TGTGCCAGCAGTTTCCCCAGGGGCGAGCAGTACTTC

D gene: -
V gene: TRBV24-1
clone size: once
J gene: TRBJ2-7
CDR3 protein: CATIYRRALYEQYF
CDR3 DNA: TGTGCCACCATCTACAGGAGGGCACTCTACGAGCAGTACTTC

D gene: TRBD1
V gene: TRBV4-2
clone size: few
J gene: TRBJ2-7
CDR3 protein: CASSQPGQGTYEQYF
CDR3 DNA: TGTGCCAGCAGCCAACCGGGACAGGGAACCTACGAGCAGTACTTC

D gene: -
V gene: TRBV4-2
clone size: -
J gene: TRBJ2-2
CDR3 protein: CASSQDPPGRNSGELFF
CDR3 DNA: TGTGCCAGCAGCCAAGATCCCCCGGGGAGGAATAGCGGGGAGCTGTTTTTT

D gene: TRBD1
V gene: TRBV7-9
clone size: many
J gene: TRBJ2-7
CDR3 protein: CASSPTGQASYEQYF
CDR3 DNA: TGTGCCAGCAGCCCCACGGGACAGGCGTCCTACGAGCAGTACTTC

D gene: -
V gene: TRBV27
clone size: -
J gene: TRBJ1-5
CDR3 protein: CASRKQGTTAYSNQPQHF
CDR3 DNA: TGTGCCAGCAGGAAACAGGGTACTACGGCCTATAGCAATCAGCCCCAGCATTTT

D gene: -
V gene: TRBV6-2/TRBV6-3
clone size: many
J gene: TRBJ1-2
CDR3 protein: CASSYLGANYGYTF
CDR3 DNA: TGTGCCAGCAGTTACTTAGGAGCTAACTATGGCTACACCTTC